One sample yielded the 28 T cell receptor beta chains listed below, sequenced in a study of beta chain features in type 1 diabetes. Of the isolated RNA, all was reverse transcribed, and so the sequenced material was expressed TCRB transcripts. The method was immunoSEQ multiplex PCR; TCRdb's version includes in-frame clones alone and lacks a portion of them. The sample comprises 200,000 to 250,000 clones, 9% to 10% of which are singletons, and about 0.037% rests with the top ten. Sequencing used naive CD4+ T cells from blood. The receptors shown here come from a young woman in good health.

The chain is built from TRBV19 and TRBJ1-5, with TRBD1 matching 12 bases. The trim removed 6 bases at V and 6 bases at J, leaving 9 bases unmatched. CDR3 length: 16 residues. Germline lookup yields CDR1 LNHDA and CDR2 SQIVND (reference sequence). The CDR3 spells CASRISGTGGSQPQHF. In nucleotides, the CDR3 is TGTGCCAGTAGGATATCCGGGACAGGGGGCTCTCAGCCCCAGCATTTT.

This clone was seen a few times. The chain carries TRBV2 and TRBJ2-7; 7 bases line up with TRBD1. V was clipped by 6 bases and J by 6 bases; unmatched bases: 2. The germline gives CDR1 SNHLY, CDR2 FYNNEI. The CDR3 consists of 11 residues. The CDR3 sequence is CASSDRAEQYF. For the CDR3, the DNA is TGTGCCAGCAGCGACAGGGCCGAGCAGTACTTC.

The chain recombines TRBV2 with TRBJ1-2; 8 bases fit TRBD1. This CDR3 is 14 amino acids long. Germline-derived CDR1 and CDR2 are SNHLY and FYNNEI. V shed 8 bases, J shed 4 bases, and the junction held 9 bases outside the gene matches. The DNA for the CDR3 is TGTGCCAGCGGAGGACAGGGATTACCCTATGGCTACACCTTC. Its translation is CASGGQGLPYGYTF.

In its sample, this clone was seen a few times. V usage is TRBV5-6 and J usage is TRBJ2-4, with TRBD2 identical over 8 bases. The CDR3 loop spans 18 amino acids. V lost 4 bases, J lost 0 bases, and 12 bases stayed unmatched. The V gene's germline CDR1 is SGHDT and CDR2 YYEEEE. CDR3 bases: TGTGCCAGCAGCCTCTCTTCCGGGAGGGCCCTAGCCAAAAACATTCAGTACTTC. Its translation: CASSLSSGRALAKNIQYF.

This chain uses TRBV9 with TRBJ2-2; D call uncertain. From germline, CDR1 is SGDLS and CDR2 YYNGEE. The CDR3 runs to 14 residues. V lost 0 bases to trimming and J lost 1 base, with 4 bases between them. In DNA, the CDR3 is TGTGCCAGCAGCGTAGTAGAGAACACCGGGGAGCTGTTTTTT. This codes for CASSVVENTGELFF.

The CDR3 spells CASSPAGSYNEQFF. CDR3 nucleotides: TGTGCCAGCTCACCAGCGGGGTCCTACAATGAGCAGTTCTTC. V usage is TRBV18 and J usage is TRBJ2-1; a possible D gene is TRBD2 (6 bases). V dropped 2 bases and J dropped 1 base, with 6 bases sitting between them. The germline CDR1 and CDR2 sequences are KGHSH and LQKENI. This CDR3 spans 14 amino acids.

Of note for this clone: Other DNA sequences of this sample code for an identical CDR3. The chain recombines TRBV18 with TRBJ2-1; a weak D match, TRBD1 (6 bases). Trimming shortened V by 3 bases and J by 7 bases, and 10 bases separated the two germline ends. The CDR3 spans 13 residues. The germline gives CDR1 KGHSH, CDR2 LQKENI. The CDR3 sequence: CASSPRTDNEQFF. The DNA for the CDR3 is TGTGCCAGCTCACCTAGGACAGATAATGAGCAGTTCTTC.

The chain recombines TRBV5-1 with TRBJ2-3; a weak D match, TRBD2 (6 bases). The CDR3 is 13 amino acids. V dropped 4 bases and J dropped 3 bases, with 9 bases sitting between them. The germline CDR1 and CDR2 sequences are SGHRS and YFSETQ. CDR3 bases: TGCGCCAGCAGCCGGACTATGACAGATACGCAGTATTTT. Protein sequence: CASSRTMTDTQYF.

This clone was detected only a few times. V gene TRBV29-1 combines with J gene TRBJ2-3; D uncertain. The CDR3 consists of 11 residues. Per germline, CDR1 SQVTM and CDR2 ANQGSEA. The V end lost 4 bases, the J end lost 4 bases, and 6 bases lay between the germline ends. The CDR3 nucleotides read TGCAGCGTTGTCCTAGCAGATACGCAGTATTTT. This translates into CSVVLADTQYF.

This clone has only a few counts. The J gene is TRBJ1-1, the V gene TRBV9, with TRBD1 matching 7 bases. The CDR3 length is 13 residues. CDR1 SGDLS and CDR2 YYNGEE come from the germline V gene. The V gene end was trimmed by 5 bases and the J gene end by 7 bases; junction bases not matched to a gene: 8. CDR3 loop: CASSSTTGLEAFF. The CDR3 nucleotides read TGTGCCAGCAGTTCGACGACAGGGCTTGAAGCTTTCTTT.

The sample holds a few counts of this clone. V usage is TRBV18 and J usage is TRBJ1-1, with 10 nucleotides matching TRBD1. Germline trimming cut 3 bases from V and 4 bases from J; bases unmatched to any gene: 5. CDR1 is KGHSH and CDR2 is LQKENI in the germline V gene. CDR3 length: 15 residues. The CDR3 reads CASSPRQGAGTEAFF. In nucleotides, the CDR3 is TGTGCCAGCTCACCTCGACAGGGGGCTGGCACTGAAGCTTTCTTT.

This clone was observed a handful of times. The rearrangement joins TRBV30 to TRBJ1-2, with 8 bases fitting TRBD1. The CDR3 extends over 15 amino acids. Per the germline V gene, CDR1 is GTSNPN and CDR2 is SVGIG (reference sequence). J lost 4 bases, V lost 2 bases, and 9 bases had no gene match. Here the CDR3 reads CAWSPLDRASYGYTF. The CDR3, as DNA: TGTGCCTGGAGTCCCCTGGACAGGGCCTCCTATGGCTACACCTTC.

This clone was counted only a few times. The rearrangement uses TRBV6-1 and TRBJ2-2; 11 positions match TRBD2. Germline V gives CDR1 MNHNS, CDR2 SASEGT. Losses at the gene ends were 4 bases for V and 4 bases for J; bases not matched to a gene: 2. This CDR3 is built from 15 residues. CDR3 nucleotides: TGTGCCAGCAGTGGACTAGCGGGGTTCACCGGGGAGCTGTTTTTT. Amino acid sequence: CASSGLAGFTGELFF.

This clone showed up just once. The chain carries TRBV2 and TRBJ1-4; TRBD1 matches at 8 bases. There are 15 residues in the CDR3. V lost 5 bases and J lost 11; bases outside the gene matches: 13. In germline, CDR1 is SNHLY, CDR2 FYNNEI. Here the CDR3 reads CASSMGQDIRPKLFF. The CDR3 DNA sequence: TGTGCCAGCAGTATGGGACAGGACATACGGCCTAAACTGTTTTTT.

This clone has at least ten counts. This chain joins TRBV30 and TRBJ2-3; possible D gene TRBD2, 6 bases. The V end lost 1 base, the J end lost 5 bases, and 10 bases lay between the germline ends. The germline gives CDR1 GTSNPN, CDR2 SVGIG (reference sequence). CDR3 length: 13 residues. CDR3 bases: TGTGCCTGGAGTGGGGAGGTACGAGATACGCAGTATTTT. It encodes CAWSGEVRDTQYF.

This clone occurred a few times. The chain has TRBV30 and TRBJ2-1, with TRBD2 matching over 9 bases. Germline CDR1 GTSNPN, CDR2 SVGIG (reference sequence). The CDR3 extends over 14 amino acids. V lost 4 bases and J lost 4; bases outside the gene matches: 5. The CDR3 sequence: CAWTSGDGYNEQFF. The DNA for the CDR3 is TGTGCCTGGACTAGCGGGGACGGTTACAATGAGCAGTTCTTC.

J is TRBJ1-1 and V is TRBV11-2; no definite D call. This CDR3 region has 15 residues. Looked up from germline, CDR1 is SGHAT and CDR2 is FQNNGV. V was clipped by 1 base and J by 0 bases, with 9 bases between them. The DNA of the CDR3 is TGTGCCAGCAGCTTAGCTTCGGGGATGAACACTGAAGCTTTCTTT. Its protein product is CASSLASGMNTEAFF.

CDR3 protein: CASSYLGGANTEAFF. CDR3 nucleotide sequence: TGTGCCAGCAGTTACCTGGGGGGAGCCAACACTGAAGCTTTCTTT. The chain has TRBV6-5 and TRBJ1-1; D perhaps matches TRBD1 (5 bases). Trimming shortened V by 2 bases and J by 2 bases, and 12 bases separated the two germline ends. Per the germline V gene, CDR1 is MNHEY and CDR2 is SVGAGI. CDR3 size: 15 residues.

A word on this clone: Other nucleotide sequences from this sample produce the same CDR3. The chain combines TRBV30 with TRBJ2-2; the D is unclear. The germline V gene has CDR1 GTSNPN and CDR2 SVGIG (reference sequence). CDR3 length equals 12 residues. Between the trimmed V and J ends, which lost 3 bases and 2 bases, there was a span of 4 bases. The CDR3: CAWSLNTGELFF. The CDR3, as DNA: TGTGCCTGGAGCCTTAACACCGGGGAGCTGTTTTTT. Full variable domain (missing parts from reference TRBV30 and TRBJ2-2): SQTIHQWPATLVQPVGSPLSLECTVEGTSNPNLYWYRQAAGRGLQLLFYSVGIGQISSEVPQNLSASRPQDRQFILSSKKLLLSDSGFYLCAWSLNTGELFFGEGSRLTVL.

This chain links TRBV5-1 with TRBJ2-3; 7 bases map to TRBD2. Trimming cost V 4 bases and J 2 bases; bases outside gene matches: 7. Per the germline V gene, CDR1 is SGHRS and CDR2 is YFSETQ. The CDR3 length is 15 residues. CDR3 sequence reads: CASSPLREVTDTQYF. DNA for the CDR3: TGCGCCAGCAGCCCCCTACGGGAGGTCACAGATACGCAGTATTTT.

Only a few counts were recorded for this clone. The chain combines TRBV6-1 with TRBJ2-3; TRBD1 matches at 10 bases. With V trimmed by 4 bases and J by 1 base, 2 bases remained unmatched. Germline V gives CDR1 MNHNS, CDR2 SASEGT. The CDR3 totals 15 residues. As DNA, the CDR3 is TGTGCCAGCAGTGGAGGGACAGGGGGCACAGATACGCAGTATTTT. Its protein product is CASSGGTGGTDTQYF.

This clone was found a few times. V is TRBV18 and J is TRBJ2-3, with a possible D match to TRBD1 (6 bases). The germline V and J ends were trimmed by 3 bases and 1 base, with 17 bases remaining between them. The CDR3 has 17 residues. From germline, CDR1 is KGHSH and CDR2 LQKENI. The CDR3 nucleotides read TGTGCCAGCTCACCGGACAGAAGGGTGTATGGCACAGATACGCAGTATTTT. Translating gives CASSPDRRVYGTDTQYF.

This chain links TRBV7-9 with TRBJ2-7, with D maybe TRBD2 (7 bases). The CDR3 loop spans 16 amino acids. V was pared by 5 bases and J by 3 bases, with 20 bases between. Germline lookup yields CDR1 SEHNR and CDR2 FQNEAQ (reference sequence). CDR3 sequence: CASSNRGAGKHYEQYF. In DNA, the CDR3 is TGTGCCAGCAGCAACCGGGGGGCGGGAAAACACTACGAGCAGTACTTC.

A few counts support this clone. V is TRBV11-2 and J is TRBJ2-1; D might be TRBD1 (6 bases). Trimming removed 7 bases from V and 10 bases from J, with 23 bases in between. CDR1 and CDR2 (germline): SGHAT, FQNNGV. The CDR3 loop spans 15 amino acids. CDR3 in amino acids: CASKPLRGFRGEQFF. CDR3 in DNA: TGTGCCAGCAAACCCCTGAGGGGGTTTAGGGGGGAGCAGTTCTTC.

This clone showed up just a few times. The rearrangement uses TRBV9 and TRBJ2-5; 12 bases align to TRBD1. This CDR3 is built from 19 residues. Germline CDR1 reads SGDLS; CDR2 reads YYNGEE. V lost 0 bases to trimming and J lost 1 base; unmatched junction nucleotides: 10. This CDR3 is CASSVASSGGQGAQETQYF. The CDR3 nucleotides are TGTGCCAGCAGCGTAGCTTCCTCGGGGGGACAGGGGGCCCAAGAGACCCAGTACTTC.

This clone was found a few times. The rearrangement uses TRBV30 and TRBJ2-6; D is ambiguous. The CDR3 is 13 residues long. Trimming left V 6 bases short and J 1 base short, with 7 bases between. From germline, CDR1 is GTSNPN and CDR2 SVGIG (reference sequence). The CDR3 DNA reads as TGTGCCTGCAGAAGTTCTGGGGCCAACGTCCTGACTTTC. It translates to CACRSSGANVLTF.

J is TRBJ2-2 and V is TRBV30; D may be TRBD2 (6 bases). The length of the CDR3 is 15 residues. Germline CDR1 and CDR2: GTSNPN and SVGIG (reference sequence). V lost 3 bases and J 7 bases, leaving 18 bases between the germline ends. CDR3 DNA sequence: TGTGCCTGGAGACCCCCCAAGCGGGCCCTCGGGGAGCTGTTTTTT. Protein: CAWRPPKRALGELFF. Supplemented by reference TRBV30 and TRBJ2-2, the full variable domain reads SQTIHQWPATLVQPVGSPLSLECTVEGTSNPNLYWYRQAAGRGLQLLFYSVGIGQISSEVPQNLSASRPQDRQFILSSKKLLLSDSGFYLCAWRPPKRALGELFFGEGSRLTVL.

This clone occurred a few times. The rearrangement joins TRBV30 to TRBJ1-2, with D maybe TRBD1 (5 bases). Germline V lookup: CDR1 GTSNPN, CDR2 SVGIG (reference sequence). Trimming shortened V by 7 bases and J by 5 bases, and 23 bases separated the two germline ends. There are 15 residues in the CDR3. The CDR3 loop reads CALRGPPMTGYGYTF. The CDR3 region has the DNA TGTGCCTTGCGGGGCCCCCCAATGACTGGGTATGGCTACACCTTC.